The present T cell receptor beta chain was sequenced within a study of control samples from healthy donors and cancer patients. The V end lost 7 bases, the J end lost 8 bases, and 15 bases lay between the germline ends. The CDR3 length is 14 residues. The germline CDR1 and CDR2 sequences are MNHEY and SVGAGI. Sequenced by immunoSEQ multiplex PCR; TCRdb stores in-frame clones only, minus some. The repertoire includes 250,000 to 300,000 clones, more than 65% of them detected once, and 13% sits in the top ten. This clone has a handful of counts. The rearrangement links TRBV6-5 to TRBJ1-6, with D perhaps TRBD1 (5 bases). The origin of this receptor is a woman aged 55 to 70 with lung cancer. The source material was PBMCs. Written as DNA, the CDR3 is TGTGCCAGCACCTATGGGGGAAGGGATTCACCCCTCCACTTT. Translated, it gives CASTYGGRDSPLHF.